The clone carrying this T cell receptor beta chain was observed once. The antigen remains unidentified. These data are taken from a study of T cell responses to AZD1222 COVID-19 vaccine. Whole-study context: Second-dose intervals of approximately 4 or approximately 12 weeks were pooled.

Study-wide results and limits: Baseline serology detected seropositivity in only six or seven AZD1222 recipients.

CDR3 length: 15 residues. V lost 5 bases to trimming and J lost 1 base, with 13 bases between them. Germline V CDR1 and CDR2: SGHAT, FQNNGV. Measured with immunoSEQ multiplex PCR; TCRdb has only the in-frame clones, and not every one. The sample records under 100,000 clones, over 75% being singletons. This clonotype was obtained from an adult in good health. Sequenced here: peripheral blood, sampled on day 0 of AZD1222 vaccination. The chain employs TRBV11-2 and TRBJ2-3; D is ambiguous. Here the CDR3 reads CASSLNTHGTDTQYF. The CDR3 bases are TGTGCCAGCAGCCTAAACACCCACGGCACAGATACGCAGTATTTT.